This T cell receptor (beta chain) was found in a study of T cell responses to AZD1222 COVID-19 vaccine. Study-wide findings and caveats: Clonal diversity was possibly underestimated; the donors were predominantly white British and more often female.

Worth noting for this clone: Its antigen is undetermined.

The V segment lost 7 bases and the J segment 7 bases; nucleotides outside the gene matches: 6. The CDR3 loop spans 12 amino acids. In germline, CDR1 is SGHVS, CDR2 FQNEAQ. Profiling relied on immunoSEQ multiplex PCR, and the TCRdb table lists in-frame clones only, not all of them. Here the sample spans approximately 200,000 clones, about 90% being singletons. V is TRBV7-8 and J is TRBJ1-1; TRBD1 matches at 7 bases. The sample here was peripheral blood, taken on day 0 of MenACWY control vaccination. The source of this sequence is an adult in good health. DNA of the CDR3: TGTGCCAGCACCCGGGACAGCCTTGAAGCTTTCTTT. It encodes CASTRDSLEAFF.